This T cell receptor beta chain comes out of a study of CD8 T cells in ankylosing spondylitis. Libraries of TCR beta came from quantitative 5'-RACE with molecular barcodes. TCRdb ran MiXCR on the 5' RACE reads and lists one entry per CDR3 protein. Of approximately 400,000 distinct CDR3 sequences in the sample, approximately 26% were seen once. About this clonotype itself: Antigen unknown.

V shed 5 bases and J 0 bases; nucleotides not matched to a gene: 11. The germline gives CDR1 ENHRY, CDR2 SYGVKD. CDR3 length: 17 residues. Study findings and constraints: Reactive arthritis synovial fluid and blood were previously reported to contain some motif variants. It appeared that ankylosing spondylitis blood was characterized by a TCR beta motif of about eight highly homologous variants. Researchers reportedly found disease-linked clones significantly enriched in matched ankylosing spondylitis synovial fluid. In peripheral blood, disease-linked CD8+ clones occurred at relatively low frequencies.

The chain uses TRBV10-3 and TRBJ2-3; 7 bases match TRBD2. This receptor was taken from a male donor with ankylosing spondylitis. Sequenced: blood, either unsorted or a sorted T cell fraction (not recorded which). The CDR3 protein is CAISPVGGSDSTDTQYF. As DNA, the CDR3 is TGTGCCATCAGTCCTGTGGGAGGGTCGGATAGCACAGATACGCAGTATTTT.